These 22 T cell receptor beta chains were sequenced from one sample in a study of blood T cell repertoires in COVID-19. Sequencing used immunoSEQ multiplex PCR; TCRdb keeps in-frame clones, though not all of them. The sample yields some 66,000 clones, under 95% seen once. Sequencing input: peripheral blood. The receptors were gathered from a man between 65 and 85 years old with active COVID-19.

CDR3 DNA sequence: TGTGCCAGCAGGGTACCTGGCGGATACAATGAGCAGTTCTTC. This encodes CASRVPGGYNEQFF. The chain couples TRBV7-2 to TRBJ2-1, with D unclear. Per the germline V gene, CDR1 is SGHTA and CDR2 is FQGNSA. Trimming removed 6 bases at V and 4 bases at J, with 13 bases between. The CDR3 extends over 14 amino acids.

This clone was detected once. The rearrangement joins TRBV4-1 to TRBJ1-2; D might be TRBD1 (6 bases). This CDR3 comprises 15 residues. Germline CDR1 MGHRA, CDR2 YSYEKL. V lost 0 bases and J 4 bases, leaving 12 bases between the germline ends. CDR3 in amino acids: CASSQEVTGSYGYTF. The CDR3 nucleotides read TGCGCCAGCAGCCAAGAAGTGACAGGAAGCTATGGCTACACCTTC.

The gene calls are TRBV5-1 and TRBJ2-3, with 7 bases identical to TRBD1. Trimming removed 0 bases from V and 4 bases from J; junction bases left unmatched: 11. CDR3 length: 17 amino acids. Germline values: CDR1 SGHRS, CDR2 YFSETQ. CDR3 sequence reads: CASSLAKDRLDPDTQYF. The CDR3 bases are TGCGCCAGCAGCTTGGCGAAGGACAGGCTTGACCCAGATACGCAGTATTTT.

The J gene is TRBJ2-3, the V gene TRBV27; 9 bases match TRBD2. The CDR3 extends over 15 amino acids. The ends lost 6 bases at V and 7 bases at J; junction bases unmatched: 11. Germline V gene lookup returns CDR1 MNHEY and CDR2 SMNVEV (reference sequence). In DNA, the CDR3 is TGTGCCAGCAGACCCGGGACTAGCCCCTCTAATACGCAGTATTTT. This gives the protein CASRPGTSPSNTQYF.

The CDR3 region has the DNA TGTGCCAGCAGTGAGCAGGGACAAGCCTCTGGGGCCAACGTCCTGACTTTC. Translation: CASSEQGQASGANVLTF. The V gene is TRBV6-1, the J gene TRBJ2-6, with TRBD1 as a possible D gene (6 bases). Trimming stripped 3 bases from V and 0 bases from J, with 12 bases between. The germline V gene has CDR1 MNHNS and CDR2 SASEGT. The CDR3 is 17 amino acids.

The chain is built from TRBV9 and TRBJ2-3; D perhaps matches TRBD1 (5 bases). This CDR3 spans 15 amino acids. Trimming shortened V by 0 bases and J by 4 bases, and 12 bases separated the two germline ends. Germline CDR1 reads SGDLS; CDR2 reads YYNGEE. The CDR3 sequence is CASSVDGKGPDTQYF. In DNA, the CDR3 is TGTGCCAGCAGCGTAGATGGGAAGGGGCCAGATACGCAGTATTTT.

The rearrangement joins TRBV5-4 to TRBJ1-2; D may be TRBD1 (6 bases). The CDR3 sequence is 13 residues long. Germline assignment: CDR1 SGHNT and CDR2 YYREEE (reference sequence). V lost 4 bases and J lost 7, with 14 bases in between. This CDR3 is CASSPHRDLGYTF. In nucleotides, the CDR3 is TGTGCCAGCAGCCCGCACAGGGACCTTGGCTACACCTTC.

DNA of the CDR3: TGTGCCAGCAGCTTAGATCCCGAGACAAGAAGATTCACAGATACGCAGTATTTT. It yields the protein CASSLDPETRRFTDTQYF. The chain uses TRBV11-2 and TRBJ2-3, with D unresolved. V was cut by 0 bases and J by 2 bases, with 18 bases left in between. Germline-derived CDR1 and CDR2 are SGHAT and FQNNGV. CDR3 size: 18 residues.

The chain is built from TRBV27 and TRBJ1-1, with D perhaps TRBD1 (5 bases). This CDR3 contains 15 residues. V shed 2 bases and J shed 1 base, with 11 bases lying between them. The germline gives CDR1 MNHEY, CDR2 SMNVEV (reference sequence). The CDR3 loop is CASSLTQGQNTEAFF. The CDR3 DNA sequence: TGTGCCAGCAGTTTAACCCAAGGACAGAACACTGAAGCTTTCTTT.

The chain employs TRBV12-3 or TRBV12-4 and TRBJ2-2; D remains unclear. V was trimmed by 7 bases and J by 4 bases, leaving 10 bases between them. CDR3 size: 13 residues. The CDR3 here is CASILGGTGELFF. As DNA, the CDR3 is TGTGCCAGCATTCTAGGCGGCACCGGGGAGCTGTTTTTT.

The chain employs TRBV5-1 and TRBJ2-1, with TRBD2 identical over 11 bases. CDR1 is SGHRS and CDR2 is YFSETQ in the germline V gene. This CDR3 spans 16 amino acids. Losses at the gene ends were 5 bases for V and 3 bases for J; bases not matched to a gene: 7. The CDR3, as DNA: TGCGCCAGCAGTTTTTCTACTAGCGGGGGCTACAATGAGCAGTTCTTC. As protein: CASSFSTSGGYNEQFF.

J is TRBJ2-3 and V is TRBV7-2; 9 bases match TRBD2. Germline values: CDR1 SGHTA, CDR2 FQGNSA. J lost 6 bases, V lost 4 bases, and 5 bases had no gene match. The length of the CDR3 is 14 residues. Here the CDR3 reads CASSWRGGIDTQYF. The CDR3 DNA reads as TGTGCCAGCAGCTGGCGGGGGGGCATCGATACGCAGTATTTT. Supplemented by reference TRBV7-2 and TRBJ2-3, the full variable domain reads GAGVSQSPSNKVTEKGKDVELRCDPISGHTALYWYRQSLGQGLEFLIYFQGNSAPDKSGLPSDRFSAERTGGSVSTLTIQRTQQEDSAVYLCASSWRGGIDTQYFGPGTRLTVL.

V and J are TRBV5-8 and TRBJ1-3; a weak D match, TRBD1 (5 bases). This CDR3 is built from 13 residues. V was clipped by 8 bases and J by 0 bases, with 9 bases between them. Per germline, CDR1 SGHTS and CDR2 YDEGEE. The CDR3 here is CARSDNSGNTIYF. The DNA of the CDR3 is TGTGCCAGATCGGACAACTCTGGAAACACCATATATTTT.

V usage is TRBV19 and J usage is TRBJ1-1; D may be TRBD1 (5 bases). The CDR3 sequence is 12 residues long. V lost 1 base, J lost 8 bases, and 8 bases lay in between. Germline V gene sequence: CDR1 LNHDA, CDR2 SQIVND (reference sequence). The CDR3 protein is CASSIARGEAFF. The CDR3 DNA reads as TGTGCCAGTAGTATAGCAAGGGGCGAAGCTTTCTTT. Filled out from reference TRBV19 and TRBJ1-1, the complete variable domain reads DGGITQSPKYLFRKEGQNVTLSCEQNLNHDAMYWYRQDPGQGLRLIYYSQIVNDFQKGDIAEGYSVSREKKESFPLTVTSAQKNPTAFYLCASSIARGEAFFGQGTRLTVV.

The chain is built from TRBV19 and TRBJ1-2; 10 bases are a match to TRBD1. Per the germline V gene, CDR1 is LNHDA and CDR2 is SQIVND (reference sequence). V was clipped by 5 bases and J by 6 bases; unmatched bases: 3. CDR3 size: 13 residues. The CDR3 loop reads CASSWGQGNGYTF. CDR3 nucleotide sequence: TGTGCCAGTAGTTGGGGACAGGGGAATGGCTACACCTTC.

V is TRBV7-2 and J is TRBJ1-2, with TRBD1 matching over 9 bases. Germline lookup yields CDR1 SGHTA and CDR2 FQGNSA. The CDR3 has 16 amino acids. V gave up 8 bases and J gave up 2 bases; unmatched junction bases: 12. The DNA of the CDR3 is TGTGCCAGCGCCCGGGACAGGGATATCAGGAACTATGGCTACACCTTC. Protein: CASARDRDIRNYGYTF.

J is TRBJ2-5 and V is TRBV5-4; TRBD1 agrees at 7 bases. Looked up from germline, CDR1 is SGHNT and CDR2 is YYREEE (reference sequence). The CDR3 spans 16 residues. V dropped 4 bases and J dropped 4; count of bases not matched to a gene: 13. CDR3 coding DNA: TGTGCCAGCAGCCAGAGTCAACGAGGGGGCGGAGAGACCCAGTACTTC. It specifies CASSQSQRGGGETQYF. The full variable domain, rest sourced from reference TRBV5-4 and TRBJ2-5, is ETGVTQSPTHLIKTRGQQVTLRCSSQSGHNTVSWYQQALGQGPQFIFQYYREEENGRGNFPPRFSGLQFPNYSSELNVNALELDDSALYLCASSQSQRGGGETQYFGPGTRLLVL.

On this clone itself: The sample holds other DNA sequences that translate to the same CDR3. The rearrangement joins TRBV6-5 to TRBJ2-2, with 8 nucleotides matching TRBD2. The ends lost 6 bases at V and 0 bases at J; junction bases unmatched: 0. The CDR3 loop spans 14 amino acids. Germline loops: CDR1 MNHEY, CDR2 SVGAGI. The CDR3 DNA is TGTGCCAGCAGAGCGGGGGCGAACACCGGGGAGCTGTTTTTT. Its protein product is CASRAGANTGELFF.

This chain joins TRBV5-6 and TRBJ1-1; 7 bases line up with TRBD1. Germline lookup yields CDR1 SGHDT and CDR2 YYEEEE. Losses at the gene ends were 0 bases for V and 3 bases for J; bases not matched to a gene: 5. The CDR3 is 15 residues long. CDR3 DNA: TGTGCCAGCAGCTTGGGGAGGGGGCTTGACACTGAAGCTTTCTTT. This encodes CASSLGRGLDTEAFF.

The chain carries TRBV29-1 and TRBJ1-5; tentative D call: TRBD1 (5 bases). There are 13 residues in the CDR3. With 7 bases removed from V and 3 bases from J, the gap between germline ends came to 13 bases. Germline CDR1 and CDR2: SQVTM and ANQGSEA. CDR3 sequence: CSAAGGTNQPQHF. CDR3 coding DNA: TGCAGCGCAGCCGGGGGGACCAATCAGCCCCAGCATTTT.

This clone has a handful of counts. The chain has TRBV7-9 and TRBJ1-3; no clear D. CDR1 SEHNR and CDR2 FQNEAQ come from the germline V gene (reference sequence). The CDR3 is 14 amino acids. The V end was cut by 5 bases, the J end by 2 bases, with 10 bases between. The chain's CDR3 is CASSPSRAGNTIYF. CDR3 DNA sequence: TGTGCCAGCAGCCCCTCCCGCGCTGGAAACACCATATATTTT.

The CDR3: CASSLAGKETQYF. The CDR3 DNA follows: TGTGCCAGCAGCTTAGCCGGGAAAGAGACCCAGTACTTC. The chain employs TRBV7-2 and TRBJ2-5; D is possibly TRBD2 (5 bases). Looked up from germline, CDR1 is SGHTA and CDR2 is FQGNSA. CDR3 size: 13 residues. The V end was cut by 0 bases, the J end by 3 bases, with 5 bases between.